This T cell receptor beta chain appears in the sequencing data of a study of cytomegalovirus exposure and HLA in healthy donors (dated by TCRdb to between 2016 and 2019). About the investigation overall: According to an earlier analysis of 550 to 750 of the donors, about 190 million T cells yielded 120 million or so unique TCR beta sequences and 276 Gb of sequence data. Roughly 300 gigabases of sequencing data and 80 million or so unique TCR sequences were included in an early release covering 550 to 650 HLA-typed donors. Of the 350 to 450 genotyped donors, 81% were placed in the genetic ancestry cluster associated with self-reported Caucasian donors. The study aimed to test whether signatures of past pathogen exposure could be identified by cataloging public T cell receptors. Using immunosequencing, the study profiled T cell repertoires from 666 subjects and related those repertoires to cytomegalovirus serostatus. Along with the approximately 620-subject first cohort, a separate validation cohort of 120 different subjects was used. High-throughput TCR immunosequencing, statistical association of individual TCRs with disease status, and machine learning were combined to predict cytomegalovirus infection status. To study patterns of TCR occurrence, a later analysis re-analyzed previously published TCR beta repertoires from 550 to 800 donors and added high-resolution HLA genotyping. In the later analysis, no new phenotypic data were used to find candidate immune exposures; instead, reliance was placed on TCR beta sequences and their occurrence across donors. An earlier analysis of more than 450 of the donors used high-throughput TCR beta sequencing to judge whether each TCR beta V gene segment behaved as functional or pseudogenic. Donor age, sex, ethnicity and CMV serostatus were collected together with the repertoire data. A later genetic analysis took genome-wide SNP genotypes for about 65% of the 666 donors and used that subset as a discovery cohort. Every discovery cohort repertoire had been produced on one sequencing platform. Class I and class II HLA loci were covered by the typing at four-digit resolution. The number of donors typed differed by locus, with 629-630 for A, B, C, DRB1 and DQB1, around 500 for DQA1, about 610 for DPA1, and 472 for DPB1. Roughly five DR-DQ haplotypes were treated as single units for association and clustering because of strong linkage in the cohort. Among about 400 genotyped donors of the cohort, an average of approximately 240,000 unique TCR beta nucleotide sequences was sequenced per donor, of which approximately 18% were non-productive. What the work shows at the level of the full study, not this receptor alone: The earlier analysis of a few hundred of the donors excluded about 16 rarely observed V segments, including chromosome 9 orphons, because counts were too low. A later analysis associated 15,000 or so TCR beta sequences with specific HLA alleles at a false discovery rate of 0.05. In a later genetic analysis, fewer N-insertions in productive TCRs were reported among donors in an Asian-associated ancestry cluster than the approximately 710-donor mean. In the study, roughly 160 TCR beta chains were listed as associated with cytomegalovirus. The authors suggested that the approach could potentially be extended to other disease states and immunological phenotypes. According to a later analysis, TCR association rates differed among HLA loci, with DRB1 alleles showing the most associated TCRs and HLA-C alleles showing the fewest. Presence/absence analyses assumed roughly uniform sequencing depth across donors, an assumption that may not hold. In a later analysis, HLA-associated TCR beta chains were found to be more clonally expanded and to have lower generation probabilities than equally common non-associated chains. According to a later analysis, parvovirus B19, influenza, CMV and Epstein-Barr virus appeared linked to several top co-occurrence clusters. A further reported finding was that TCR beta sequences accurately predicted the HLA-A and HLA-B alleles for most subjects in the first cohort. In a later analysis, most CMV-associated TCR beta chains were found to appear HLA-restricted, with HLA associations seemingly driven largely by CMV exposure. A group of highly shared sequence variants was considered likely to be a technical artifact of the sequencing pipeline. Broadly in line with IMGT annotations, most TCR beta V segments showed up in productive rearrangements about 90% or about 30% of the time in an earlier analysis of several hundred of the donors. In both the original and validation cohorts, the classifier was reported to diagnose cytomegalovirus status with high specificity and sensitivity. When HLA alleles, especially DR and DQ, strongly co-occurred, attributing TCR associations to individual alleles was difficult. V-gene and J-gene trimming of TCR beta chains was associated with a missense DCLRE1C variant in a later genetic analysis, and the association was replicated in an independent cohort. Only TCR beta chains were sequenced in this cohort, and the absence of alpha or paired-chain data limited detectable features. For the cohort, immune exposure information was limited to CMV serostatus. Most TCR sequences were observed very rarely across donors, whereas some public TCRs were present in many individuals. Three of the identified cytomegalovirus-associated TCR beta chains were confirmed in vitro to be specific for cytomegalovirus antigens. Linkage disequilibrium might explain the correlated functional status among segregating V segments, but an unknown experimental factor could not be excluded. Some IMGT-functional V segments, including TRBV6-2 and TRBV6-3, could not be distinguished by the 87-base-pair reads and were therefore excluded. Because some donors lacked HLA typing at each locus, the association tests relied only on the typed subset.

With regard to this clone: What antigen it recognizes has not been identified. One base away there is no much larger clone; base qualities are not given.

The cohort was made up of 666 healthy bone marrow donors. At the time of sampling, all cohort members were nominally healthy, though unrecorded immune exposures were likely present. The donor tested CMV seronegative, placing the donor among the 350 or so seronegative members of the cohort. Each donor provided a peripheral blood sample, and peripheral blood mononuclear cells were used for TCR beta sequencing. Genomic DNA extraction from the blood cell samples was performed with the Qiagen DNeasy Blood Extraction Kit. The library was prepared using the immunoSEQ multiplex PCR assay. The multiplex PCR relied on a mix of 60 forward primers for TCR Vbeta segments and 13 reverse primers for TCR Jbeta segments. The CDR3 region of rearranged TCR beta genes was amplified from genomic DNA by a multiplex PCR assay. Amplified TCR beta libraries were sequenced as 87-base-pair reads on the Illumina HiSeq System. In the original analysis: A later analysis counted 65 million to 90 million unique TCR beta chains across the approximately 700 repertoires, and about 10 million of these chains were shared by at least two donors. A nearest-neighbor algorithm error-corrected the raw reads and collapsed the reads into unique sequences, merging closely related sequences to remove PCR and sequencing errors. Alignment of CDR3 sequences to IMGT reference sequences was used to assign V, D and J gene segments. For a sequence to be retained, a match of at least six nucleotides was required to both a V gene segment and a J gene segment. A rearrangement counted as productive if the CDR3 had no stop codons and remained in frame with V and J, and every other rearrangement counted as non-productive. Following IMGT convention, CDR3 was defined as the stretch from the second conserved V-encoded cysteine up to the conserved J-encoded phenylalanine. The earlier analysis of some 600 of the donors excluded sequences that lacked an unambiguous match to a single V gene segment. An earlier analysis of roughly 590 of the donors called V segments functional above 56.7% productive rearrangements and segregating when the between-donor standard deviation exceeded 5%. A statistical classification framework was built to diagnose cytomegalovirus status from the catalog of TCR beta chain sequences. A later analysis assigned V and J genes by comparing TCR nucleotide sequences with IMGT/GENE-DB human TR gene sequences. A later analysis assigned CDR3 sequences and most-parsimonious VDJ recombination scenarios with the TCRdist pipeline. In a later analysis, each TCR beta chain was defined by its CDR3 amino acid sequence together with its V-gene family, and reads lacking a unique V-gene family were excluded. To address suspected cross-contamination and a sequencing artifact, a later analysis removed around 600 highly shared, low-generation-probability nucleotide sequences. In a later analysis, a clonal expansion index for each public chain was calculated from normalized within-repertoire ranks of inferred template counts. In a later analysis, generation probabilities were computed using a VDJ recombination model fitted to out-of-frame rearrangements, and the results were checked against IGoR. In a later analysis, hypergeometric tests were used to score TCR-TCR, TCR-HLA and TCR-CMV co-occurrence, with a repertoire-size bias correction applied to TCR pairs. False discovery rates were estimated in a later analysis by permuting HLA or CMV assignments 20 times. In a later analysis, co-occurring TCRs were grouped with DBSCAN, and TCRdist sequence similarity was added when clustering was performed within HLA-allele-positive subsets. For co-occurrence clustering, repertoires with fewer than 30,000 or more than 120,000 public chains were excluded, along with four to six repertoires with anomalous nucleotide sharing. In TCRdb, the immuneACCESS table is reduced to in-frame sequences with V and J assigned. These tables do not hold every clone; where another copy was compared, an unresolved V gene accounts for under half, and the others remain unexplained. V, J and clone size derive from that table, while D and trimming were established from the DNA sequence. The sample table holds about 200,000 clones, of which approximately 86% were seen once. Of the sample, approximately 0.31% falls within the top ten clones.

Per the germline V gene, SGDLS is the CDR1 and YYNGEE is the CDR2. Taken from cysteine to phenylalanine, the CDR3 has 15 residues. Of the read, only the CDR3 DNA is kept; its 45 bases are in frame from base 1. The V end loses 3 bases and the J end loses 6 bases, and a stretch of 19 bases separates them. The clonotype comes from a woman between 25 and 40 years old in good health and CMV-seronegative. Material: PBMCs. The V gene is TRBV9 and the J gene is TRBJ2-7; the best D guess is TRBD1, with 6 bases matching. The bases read TGTGCCAGCAGCGCACTAGGGACATCTGGAGGCGAGCAGTACTTC. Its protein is CASSALGTSGGEQYF.